This TCR beta chain originates from a study of blood T cells in healthy people across ages. CDR1 and CDR2 (germline): DFQATT, SNEGSKA (reference sequence). The CDR3 has 14 residues. Study outcomes and limitations: The recorded TCR beta diversity per million T cells decreased in a roughly linear manner with age.

The use of a sample-barcoded 5' primer and a J-beta primer mix characterized a second PCR of about 6 to 11 cycles. The template-switch adaptor was a 5' adaptor with 12 random nucleotides. It tagged each cDNA molecule. TCRdb processed the 5' RACE reads anew with MiXCR; each CDR3 protein has one entry. This table holds about 700,000 distinct CDR3 sequences, about 34% found once. The table lists this clonotype with many counts. The antigen is unknown. This sequence may be a read error, since a much larger clone differs from it by one base. Caucasian individuals from Russia who were healthy and aged about 6 to 95 acted as donors.

The source of this sequence is a woman older than 75 in good health. The rearrangement links TRBV20-1 to TRBJ2-1; 7 bases align to TRBD2. The J call may be faulty, since TRBJ2-7 better matches the DNA end. The sample was blood. CDR3: CSAEIGGSYNEQYF. In nucleotides, the CDR3 is TGCAGTGCCGAGATCGGGGGGTCCTACAATGAGCAGTACTTC.